Listed here are 19 T cell receptor beta chains from one sample, sequenced in a study of cytomegalovirus exposure and HLA in healthy donors. Amplification used 60 Vbeta primers and 13 Jbeta primers. Sequencing used immunoSEQ multiplex PCR; TCRdb keeps in-frame clones, though not all of them. Of 130,000 or so clones in the sample, 60% to 85% were seen once. Material: PBMCs. These receptors came from a man aged 25-45 years in good health and CMV-seronegative.

The chain couples TRBV13 to TRBJ2-3; 7 bases fit TRBD2. J lost 7 bases, V lost 2 bases, and 6 bases had no gene match. The CDR3 runs 14 residues. CDR1 is PRHDT, CDR2 FYEKMQ, per germline (reference sequence). CDR3 sequence (DNA): TGTGCCAGCAGCTTAAAGCTAGCGGTAAATACGCAGTATTTT. Residues: CASSLKLAVNTQYF.

This clone appeared a few times. V usage is TRBV29-1 and J usage is TRBJ2-4, with D maybe TRBD1 (5 bases). This CDR3 contains 12 residues. CDR1 and CDR2 (germline): SQVTM, ANQGSEA. Trimming removed 6 bases at V and 6 bases at J, with 12 bases between. CDR3 residues: CSVEKQANIQYF. CDR3 DNA sequence: TGCAGCGTCGAGAAACAGGCAAACATTCAGTACTTC.

V and J are TRBV19 and TRBJ2-7; 9 bases line up with TRBD1. The CDR3 consists of 14 residues. Trimming cost V 6 bases and J 6 bases; bases outside gene matches: 9. Per the germline V gene, CDR1 is LNHDA and CDR2 is SQIVND (reference sequence). CDR3 DNA: TGTGCCAGTAGGTCCGGGACAGGGTTTGCCGAGCAGTACTTC. Its protein product is CASRSGTGFAEQYF.

This chain uses TRBV27 with TRBJ1-3; 11 positions agree with TRBD1. Trimming took 2 bases from V and 2 from J; bases not matched to a gene: 8. There are 18 residues in the CDR3. The germline V gene encodes CDR1 MNHEY and CDR2 SMNVEV (reference sequence). The CDR3 sequence: CASSLKGGDRGAGNTIYF. The CDR3 nucleotides are TGTGCCAGCAGTTTAAAGGGCGGGGACAGGGGGGCTGGAAACACCATATATTTT.

V gene TRBV2 combines with J gene TRBJ1-2; 8 nucleotides match TRBD1. Germline V gene data show CDR1 as SNHLY and CDR2 as FYNNEI. The CDR3 extends over 14 amino acids. V was pared by 11 bases and J by 3 bases, with 11 bases of the junction left unmatched. The CDR3 loop reads CAGNGQGGHYGYTF. The CDR3 nucleotides read TGTGCCGGAAACGGACAGGGTGGGCACTATGGCTACACCTTC.

For this clone: Other DNA variants within this sample encode the same CDR3. The chain joins TRBV30 to TRBJ1-2; D not resolved. CDR1 is GTSNPN, CDR2 SVGIG, per germline (reference sequence). V lost 2 bases, J lost 8 bases, and 15 bases lay in between. This CDR3 has 13 amino acids. As DNA, the CDR3 is TGTGCCTGGAGTCCCGTCCCTGGGGAGGGCTACACCTTC. Translated, it gives CAWSPVPGEGYTF. Full variable domain (missing parts from reference TRBV30 and TRBJ1-2): SQTIHQWPATLVQPVGSPLSLECTVEGTSNPNLYWYRQAAGRGLQLLFYSVGIGQISSEVPQNLSASRPQDRQFILSSKKLLLSDSGFYLCAWSPVPGEGYTFGSGTRLTVV.

The rearrangement joins TRBV28 to TRBJ1-4, with TRBD1 matching 7 bases. Trimming cost V 6 bases and J 8 bases; bases outside gene matches: 12. The germline gives CDR1 MDHEN, CDR2 SYDVKM. The CDR3 extends over 15 amino acids. CDR3 sequence: CASRKQTGVWEKLFF. CDR3 sequence (DNA): TGTGCCAGCAGAAAACAAACAGGGGTTTGGGAAAAACTGTTTTTT.

The V gene is TRBV7-6, the J gene TRBJ1-1, with TRBD1 as a possible D gene (5 bases). The germline CDR1 and CDR2 sequences are SGHVS and FNYEAQ. The V end was cut by 5 bases, the J end by 5 bases, with 15 bases between. CDR3 length equals 14 residues. CDR3 nucleotides: TGTGCCAGCAGCCCCCTCGGAGGGGTGACTGAAGCTTTCTTT. Translation: CASSPLGGVTEAFF. The whole variable domain, filled in from reference TRBV7-6 and TRBJ1-1, reads GAGVSQSPRYKVTKRGQDVALRCDPISGHVSLYWYRQALGQGPEFLTYFNYEAQQDKSGLPNDRFSAERPEGSISTLTIQRTEQRDSAMYRCASSPLGGVTEAFFGQGTRLTVV.

This clone was observed a single time. The chain employs TRBV10-3 and TRBJ1-1; no clear D gene. The V end was cut by 8 bases, the J end by 4 bases, with 8 bases between. Germline V gene lookup returns CDR1 ENHRY and CDR2 SYGVKD. This CDR3 comprises 11 residues. In DNA form, the CDR3 reads TGTGCCATCTCCGCCGGCACTGAAGCTTTCTTT. This gives the protein CAISAGTEAFF.

The chain is built from TRBV2 and TRBJ2-2; possible D gene TRBD1, 5 bases. Germline V gene data show CDR1 as SNHLY and CDR2 as FYNNEI. Trimming stripped 6 bases from V and 0 bases from J, with 14 bases between. The CDR3 is 16 amino acids. The CDR3 bases are TGTGCCAGCAGCGCTGACAGCCTCTCGAACACCGGGGAGCTGTTTTTT. This gives the protein CASSADSLSNTGELFF.

This clone was seen a handful of times. V is TRBV28 and J is TRBJ1-5; 9 nucleotides match TRBD1. The CDR3 consists of 15 residues. Germline V CDR1 and CDR2: MDHEN, SYDVKM. Germline trimming cut 3 bases from V and 6 bases from J; bases unmatched to any gene: 6. The DNA for the CDR3 is TGTGCCAGCAGTTTTTACAGGGGGCGCGGTCAGCCCCAGCATTTT. As protein: CASSFYRGRGQPQHF.

J is TRBJ2-1 and V is TRBV5-4; 9 nucleotides line up with TRBD2. Germline lookup yields CDR1 SGHNT and CDR2 YYREEE (reference sequence). The trim removed 3 bases at V and 4 bases at J, leaving 11 bases unmatched. This CDR3 comprises 17 residues. The CDR3: CASSSQVAAGGYNEQFF. The CDR3 DNA reads TGTGCCAGCAGCTCCCAAGTTGCAGCGGGGGGATACAATGAGCAGTTCTTC.

The rearrangement links TRBV2 to TRBJ2-2, with a possible D match to TRBD1 (5 bases). CDR3 length: 14 residues. Germline V gene lookup returns CDR1 SNHLY and CDR2 FYNNEI. V lost 5 bases, J lost 1 base, and 8 bases lay in between. For the CDR3, the DNA is TGTGCCAGCAGTAGACAGCGGAACACCGGGGAGCTGTTTTTT. This sequence encodes CASSRQRNTGELFF.

In its sample, this clone was seen a few times. V and J are TRBV5-5 and TRBJ2-7, with a weak D call TRBD2 (6 bases). The length of the CDR3 is 14 residues. V lost 4 bases and J 2 bases, leaving 13 bases between the germline ends. Germline CDR1 and CDR2: SGHKS and YYEKEE (reference sequence). CDR3 sequence (DNA): TGTGCCAGCAGCCATTCGGGGGAGGCCTACGAGCAGTACTTC. This codes for CASSHSGEAYEQYF.

In its sample, this clone was seen once. The chain links TRBV28 to TRBJ2-7, with 7 bases that match TRBD2. This CDR3 is 14 amino acids long. Germline-derived CDR1 and CDR2 are MDHEN and SYDVKM. With 4 bases clipped from V and 7 bases from J, the junction kept 10 bases outside the gene matches. The CDR3 nucleotides are TGTGCCAGCAGTTCTCCGGGACTACCTATTGAGCAGTACTTC. Its translation is CASSSPGLPIEQYF.

The chain couples TRBV5-1 to TRBJ2-3, with TRBD1 matching 8 bases. The V segment lost 4 bases and the J segment 0 bases; nucleotides outside the gene matches: 4. Germline-derived CDR1 and CDR2 are SGHRS and YFSETQ. The CDR3 has 15 amino acids. CDR3 sequence: CASSKGQGSTDTQYF. The DNA of the CDR3 is TGCGCCAGCAGCAAAGGACAGGGAAGCACAGATACGCAGTATTTT.

The rearrangement joins TRBV14 to TRBJ2-1; 10 bases fit TRBD1. The germline V gene has CDR1 SGHDN and CDR2 FVKESK. CDR3 length: 14 residues. With 4 bases clipped from V and 5 bases from J, the junction kept 2 bases outside the gene matches. DNA for the CDR3: TGTGCCAGCAGCCGACAGGGGGCGAACAATGAGCAGTTCTTC. This translates into CASSRQGANNEQFF.

The chain joins TRBV19 to TRBJ2-7, with TRBD2 matching over 7 bases. The CDR3 loop spans 15 amino acids. V was pared by 9 bases and J by 4 bases, with 15 bases of the junction left unmatched. Per the germline V gene, CDR1 is LNHDA and CDR2 is SQIVND (reference sequence). The CDR3 DNA is TGTGCCAGCAGATTGAGGGAGGGAAGTGGTTACGAGCAGTACTTC. Translated: CASRLREGSGYEQYF.

The chain links TRBV9 to TRBJ2-7, with D possibly being TRBD2 (6 bases). CDR1 and CDR2 from the germline V gene are SGDLS and YYNGEE. This CDR3 region has 16 residues. V lost 0 bases, J lost 4 bases, and 17 bases lay in between. For the CDR3, the DNA is TGTGCCAGCAGCGTAGCTCCGGGACTTATTTCTTACGAGCAGTACTTC. It codes for CASSVAPGLISYEQYF.